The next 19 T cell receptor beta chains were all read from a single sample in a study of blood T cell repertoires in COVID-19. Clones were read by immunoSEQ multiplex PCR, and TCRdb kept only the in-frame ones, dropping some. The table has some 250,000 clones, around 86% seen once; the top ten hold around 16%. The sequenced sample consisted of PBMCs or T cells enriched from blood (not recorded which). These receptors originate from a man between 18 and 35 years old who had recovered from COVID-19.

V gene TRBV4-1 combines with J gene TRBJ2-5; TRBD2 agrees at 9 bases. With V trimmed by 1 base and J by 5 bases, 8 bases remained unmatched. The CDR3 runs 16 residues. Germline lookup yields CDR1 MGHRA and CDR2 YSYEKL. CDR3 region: CASSQGGGVLLETQYF. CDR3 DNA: TGCGCCAGCAGCCAAGGCGGGGGGGTTTTGTTGGAGACCCAGTACTTC.

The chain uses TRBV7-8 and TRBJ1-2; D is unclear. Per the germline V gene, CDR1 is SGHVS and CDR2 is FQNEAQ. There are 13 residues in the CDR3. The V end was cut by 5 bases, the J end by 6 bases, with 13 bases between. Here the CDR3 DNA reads TGTGCCAGCAGCCCCATTGGGCCCCATGGCTACACCTTC. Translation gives CASSPIGPHGYTF.

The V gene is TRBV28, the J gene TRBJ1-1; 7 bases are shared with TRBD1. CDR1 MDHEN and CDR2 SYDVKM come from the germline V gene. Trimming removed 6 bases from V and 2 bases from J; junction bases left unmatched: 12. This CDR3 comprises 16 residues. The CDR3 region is CASSSYSQGTNTEAFF. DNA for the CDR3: TGTGCCAGCAGCTCCTACTCACAGGGGACAAACACTGAAGCTTTCTTT.

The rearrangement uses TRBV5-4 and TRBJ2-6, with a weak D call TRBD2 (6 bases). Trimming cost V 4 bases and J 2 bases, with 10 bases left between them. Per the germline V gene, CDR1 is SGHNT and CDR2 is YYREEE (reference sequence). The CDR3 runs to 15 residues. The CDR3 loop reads CASSPGGAGANVLTF. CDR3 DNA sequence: TGTGCCAGCAGCCCCGGCGGGGCTGGGGCCAACGTCCTGACTTTC.

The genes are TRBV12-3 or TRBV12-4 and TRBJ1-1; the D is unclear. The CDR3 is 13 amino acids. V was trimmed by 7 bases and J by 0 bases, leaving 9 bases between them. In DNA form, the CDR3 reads TGTGCCAGCAAATTACAGCTGAACACTGAAGCTTTCTTT. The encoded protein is CASKLQLNTEAFF.

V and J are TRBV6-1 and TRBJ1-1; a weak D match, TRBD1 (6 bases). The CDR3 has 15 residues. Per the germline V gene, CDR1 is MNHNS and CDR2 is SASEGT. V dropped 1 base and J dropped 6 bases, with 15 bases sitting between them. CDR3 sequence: CASSEGAGVVAEAFF. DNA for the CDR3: TGTGCCAGCAGTGAAGGGGCAGGGGTCGTCGCTGAAGCTTTCTTT.

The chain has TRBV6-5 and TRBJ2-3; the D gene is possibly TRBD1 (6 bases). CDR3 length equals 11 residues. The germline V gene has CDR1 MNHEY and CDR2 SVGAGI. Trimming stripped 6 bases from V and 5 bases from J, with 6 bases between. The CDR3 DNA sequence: TGTGCCAGCAGAGGGGGAGATACGCAGTATTTT. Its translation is CASRGGDTQYF.

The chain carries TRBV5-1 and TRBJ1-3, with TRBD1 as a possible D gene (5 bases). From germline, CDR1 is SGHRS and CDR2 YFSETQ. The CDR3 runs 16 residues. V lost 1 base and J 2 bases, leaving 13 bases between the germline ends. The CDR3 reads CASSLLGQGAGNTIYF. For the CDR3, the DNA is TGCGCCAGCAGCTTGTTGGGGCAGGGTGCTGGAAACACCATATATTTT.

CDR3: CASMDPRGLNEQYF. DNA for the CDR3: TGTGCCAGCATGGATCCCAGGGGGCTCAACGAGCAGTACTTC. The gene calls are TRBV2 and TRBJ2-7; TRBD1 matches 8 bases. Looked up from germline, CDR1 is SNHLY and CDR2 is FYNNEI. The CDR3 length is 14 residues. V shed 7 bases and J 5 bases; nucleotides not matched to a gene: 10.

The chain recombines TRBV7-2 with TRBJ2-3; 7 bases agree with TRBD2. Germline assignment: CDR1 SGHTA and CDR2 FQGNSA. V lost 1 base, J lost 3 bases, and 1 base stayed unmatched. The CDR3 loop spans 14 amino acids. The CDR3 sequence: CASSLGAGTDTQYF. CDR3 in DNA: TGTGCCAGCAGCTTAGGAGCGGGGACAGATACGCAGTATTTT.

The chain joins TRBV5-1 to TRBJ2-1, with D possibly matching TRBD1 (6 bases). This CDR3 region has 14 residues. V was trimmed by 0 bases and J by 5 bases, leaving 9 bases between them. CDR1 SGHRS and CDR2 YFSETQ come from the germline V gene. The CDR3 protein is CASSLGTVNNEQFF. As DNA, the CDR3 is TGCGCCAGCAGCTTGGGGACAGTCAACAATGAGCAGTTCTTC.

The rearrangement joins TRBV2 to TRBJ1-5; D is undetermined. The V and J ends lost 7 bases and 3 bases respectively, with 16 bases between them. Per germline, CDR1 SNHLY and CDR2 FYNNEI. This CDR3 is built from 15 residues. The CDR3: CASKADSAPNQPQHF. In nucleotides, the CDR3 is TGTGCCAGCAAAGCAGACTCCGCACCCAATCAGCCCCAGCATTTT.

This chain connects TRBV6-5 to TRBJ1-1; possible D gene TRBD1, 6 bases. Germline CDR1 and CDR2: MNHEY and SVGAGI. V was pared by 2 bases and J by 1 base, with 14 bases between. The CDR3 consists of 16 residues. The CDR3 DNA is TGTGCCAGCAGTTACGAAACAGGGCACGGGAACACTGAAGCTTTCTTT. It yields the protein CASSYETGHGNTEAFF.

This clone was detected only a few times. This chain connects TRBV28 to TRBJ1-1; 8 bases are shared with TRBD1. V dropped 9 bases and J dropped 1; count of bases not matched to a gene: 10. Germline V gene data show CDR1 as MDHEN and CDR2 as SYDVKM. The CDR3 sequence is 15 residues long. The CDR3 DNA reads TGTGCCAGTTCCGACAGGGGCGCTCGGAACACTGAAGCTTTCTTT. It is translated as CASSDRGARNTEAFF.

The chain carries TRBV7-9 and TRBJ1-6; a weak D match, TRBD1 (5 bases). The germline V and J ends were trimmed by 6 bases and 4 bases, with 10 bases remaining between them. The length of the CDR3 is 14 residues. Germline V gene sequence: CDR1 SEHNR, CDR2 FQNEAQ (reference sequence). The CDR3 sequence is CASRDQGYNSPLHF. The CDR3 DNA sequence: TGTGCCAGCAGGGACCAGGGTTATAATTCACCCCTCCACTTT.

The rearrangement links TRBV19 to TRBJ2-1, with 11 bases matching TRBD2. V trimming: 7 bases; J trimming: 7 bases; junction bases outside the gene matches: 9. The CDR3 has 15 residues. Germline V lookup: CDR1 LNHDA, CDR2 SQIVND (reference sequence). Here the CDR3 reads CASTQRGLAVNEQFF. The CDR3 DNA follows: TGTGCCAGTACCCAAAGGGGACTAGCGGTGAATGAGCAGTTCTTC.

CDR3 in DNA: TGTGCCACCAGCAGAGATAGTATGAAGGGGGTCTCCTACAATGAGCAGTTCTTC. Translating gives CATSRDSMKGVSYNEQFF. This chain uses TRBV15 with TRBJ2-1; TRBD1 might be the D (6 bases). The germline gives CDR1 LNHNV, CDR2 YYDKDF (reference sequence). The CDR3 is made up of 18 amino acids. The V gene lost 0 bases and the J gene lost 0 bases, with 15 bases spanning the gap.

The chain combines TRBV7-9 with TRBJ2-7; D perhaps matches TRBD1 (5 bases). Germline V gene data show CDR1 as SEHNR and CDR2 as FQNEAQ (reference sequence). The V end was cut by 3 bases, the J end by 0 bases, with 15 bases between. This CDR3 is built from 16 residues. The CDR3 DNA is TGTGCCAGCAGCTTTATTCCTGGGGCTAGCTCCTACGAGCAGTACTTC. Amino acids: CASSFIPGASSYEQYF.

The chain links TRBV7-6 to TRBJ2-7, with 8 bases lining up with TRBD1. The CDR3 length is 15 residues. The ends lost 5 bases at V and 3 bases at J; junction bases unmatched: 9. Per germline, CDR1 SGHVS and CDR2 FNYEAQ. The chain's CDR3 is CASSLGQGLGYEQYF. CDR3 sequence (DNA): TGTGCCAGCAGCCTAGGACAGGGTCTAGGCTACGAGCAGTACTTC.